This is a list of T cell receptor beta chains from one sample in a study of CXCR3-negative and CXCR3-positive naive CD8 T cells. TCRdb processed the 5' RACE reads again and assigns one entry to each CDR3 protein, with no DNA. Listed are over 70,000 distinct CDR3 sequences; 0.5% to 0.55% falls within the top ten. Material: naive CXCR3+ CD8+ T cells from blood. The receptors derive from a human donor in good health. Some clones in this sample may be carry-over from other donors' samples. CDR3s include the opening cysteine and the closing phenylalanine or tryptophan.

v_gene	j_gene	CDR3aa
TRBV6-5	TRBJ2-1	CASSYSSWDEQFF
TRBV6-2/TRBV6-3	TRBJ1-5	CASSPRDSENQPQHF
TRBV9	TRBJ2-7	CASSVEGDSGSYEQYF
TRBV29-1	TRBJ1-2	CSVDSRVFGYTF
TRBV7-3	TRBJ2-3	CATTETGGKDTQYF
TRBV5-5	TRBJ1-6	CASSLIDRGNSPLHF
TRBV4-2	TRBJ2-1	CASSQEITSYNEQFF
TRBV27	TRBJ2-5	CASSFQGQQTQYF
TRBV12-3/TRBV12-4	TRBJ2-7	CASSRDGPYEQYF
TRBV27	TRBJ1-1	CASSLQDTNTEAFF